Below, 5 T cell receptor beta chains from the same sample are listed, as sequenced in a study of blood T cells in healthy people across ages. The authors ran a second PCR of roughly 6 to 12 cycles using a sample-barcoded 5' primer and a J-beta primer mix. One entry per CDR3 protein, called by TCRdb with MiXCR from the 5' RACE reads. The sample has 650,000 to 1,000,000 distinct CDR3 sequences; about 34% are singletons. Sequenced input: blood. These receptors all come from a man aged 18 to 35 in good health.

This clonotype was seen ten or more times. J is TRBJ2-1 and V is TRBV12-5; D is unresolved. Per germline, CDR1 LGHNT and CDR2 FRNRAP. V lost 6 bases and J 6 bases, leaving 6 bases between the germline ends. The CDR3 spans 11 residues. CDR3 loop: CASGSGNEQFF. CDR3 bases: TGTGCTAGTGGAAGTGGCAATGAGCAGTTCTTC.

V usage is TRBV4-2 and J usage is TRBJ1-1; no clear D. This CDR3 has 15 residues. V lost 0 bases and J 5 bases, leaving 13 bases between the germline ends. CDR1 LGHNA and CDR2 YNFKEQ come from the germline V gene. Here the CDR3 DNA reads TGTGCCAGCAGCCAAGATTTAGTCCGGGCTACTGAAGCTTTCTTT. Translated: CASSQDLVRATEAFF.

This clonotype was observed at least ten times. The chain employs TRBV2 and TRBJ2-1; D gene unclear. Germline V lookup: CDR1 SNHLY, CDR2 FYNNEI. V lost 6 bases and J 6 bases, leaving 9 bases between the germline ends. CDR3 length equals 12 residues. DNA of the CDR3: TGTGCCAGCAGGAAGGACGGCAATGAGCAGTTCTTC. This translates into CASRKDGNEQFF.

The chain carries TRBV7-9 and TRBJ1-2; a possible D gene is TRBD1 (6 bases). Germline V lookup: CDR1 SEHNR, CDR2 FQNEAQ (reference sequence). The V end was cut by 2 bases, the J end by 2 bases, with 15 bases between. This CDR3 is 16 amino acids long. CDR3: CASSLWQGRSNYGYTF. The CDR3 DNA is TGTGCCAGCAGCTTATGGCAGGGGCGCTCGAACTATGGCTACACCTTC.

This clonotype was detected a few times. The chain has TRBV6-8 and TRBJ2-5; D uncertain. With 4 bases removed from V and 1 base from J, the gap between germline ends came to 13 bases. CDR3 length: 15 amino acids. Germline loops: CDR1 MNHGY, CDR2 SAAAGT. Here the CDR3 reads CASSSLDDVQETQYF. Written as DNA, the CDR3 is TGTGCCAGCAGTTCCCTGGACGACGTCCAAGAGACCCAGTACTTC.